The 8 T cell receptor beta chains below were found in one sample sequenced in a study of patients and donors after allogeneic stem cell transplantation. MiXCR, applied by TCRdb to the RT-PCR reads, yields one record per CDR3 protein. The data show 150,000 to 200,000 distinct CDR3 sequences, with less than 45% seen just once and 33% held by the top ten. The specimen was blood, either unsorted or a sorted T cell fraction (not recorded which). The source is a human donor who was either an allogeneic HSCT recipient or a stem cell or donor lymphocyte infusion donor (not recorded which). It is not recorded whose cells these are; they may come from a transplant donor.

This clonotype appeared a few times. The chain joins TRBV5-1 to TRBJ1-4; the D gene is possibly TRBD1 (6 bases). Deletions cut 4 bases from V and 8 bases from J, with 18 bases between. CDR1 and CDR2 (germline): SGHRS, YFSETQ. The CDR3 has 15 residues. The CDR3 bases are TGCGCCAGCAGCGGAAATACAGGGATCGGCGAAAAACTGTTTTTT. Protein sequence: CASSGNTGIGEKLFF.

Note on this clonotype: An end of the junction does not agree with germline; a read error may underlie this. CDR3 sequence: CSAQQGGTEAFF. For the CDR3, the DNA is TGCAGTGCTCAGCAAGGGGGAACTGAAGCTTTCTTC. The chain carries TRBV20-1 and TRBJ1-1, with D possibly TRBD1 on 6 matching bases. Germline V CDR1 and CDR2: DFQATT, SNEGSKA (reference sequence). The CDR3 spans 12 residues.

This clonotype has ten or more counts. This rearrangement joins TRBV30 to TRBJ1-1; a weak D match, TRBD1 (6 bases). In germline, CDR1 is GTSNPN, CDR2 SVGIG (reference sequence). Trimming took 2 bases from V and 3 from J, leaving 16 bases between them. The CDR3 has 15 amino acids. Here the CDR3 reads CAWSTSGVGDTEAFF. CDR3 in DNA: TGTGCCTGGAGTACTTCAGGGGTTGGGGACACTGAAGCTTTCTTT.

Here the CDR3 DNA reads TGCGCCAGCAGCCGGATCGTACAGGGTCCGGGGTCCTACGAGCAGTACTTC. This encodes CASSRIVQGPGSYEQYF. The chain is built from TRBV4-3 and TRBJ2-7; D possibly corresponds to TRBD1 (6 bases). In germline, CDR1 is LGHNA, CDR2 YSLEER. Trimming took 4 bases from V and 1 from J, leaving 20 bases between them. This CDR3 is 17 amino acids long.

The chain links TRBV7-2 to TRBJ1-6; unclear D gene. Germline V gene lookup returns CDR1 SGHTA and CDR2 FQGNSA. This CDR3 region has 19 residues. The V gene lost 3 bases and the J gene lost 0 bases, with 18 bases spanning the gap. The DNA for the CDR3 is TGTGCCAGCAGCTTTCCTACGGACGAACGTTCCTCCTATAATTCACCCCTCCACTTT. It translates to CASSFPTDERSSYNSPLHF.

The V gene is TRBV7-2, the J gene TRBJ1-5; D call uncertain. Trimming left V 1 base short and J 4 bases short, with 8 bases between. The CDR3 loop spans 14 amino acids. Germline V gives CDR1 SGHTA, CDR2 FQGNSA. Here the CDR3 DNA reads TGTGCCAGCAGCTTAGAGACGGGAAATCAGCCCCAGCATTTT. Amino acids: CASSLETGNQPQHF.

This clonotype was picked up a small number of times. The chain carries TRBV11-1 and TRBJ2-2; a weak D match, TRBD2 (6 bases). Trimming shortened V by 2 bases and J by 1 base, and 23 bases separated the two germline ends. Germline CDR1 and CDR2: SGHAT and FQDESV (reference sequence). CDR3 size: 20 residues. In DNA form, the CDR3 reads TGTGCCAGCAGCTTATTTCTTCCGGGAGTAGGGTTGGGGAACACCGGGGAGCTGTTTTTT. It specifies CASSLFLPGVGLGNTGELFF. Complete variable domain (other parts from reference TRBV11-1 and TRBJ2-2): EAEVAQSPRYKITEKSQAVAFWCDPISGHATLYWYRQILGQGPELLVQFQDESVVDDSQLPKDRFSAERLKGVDSTLKIQPAELGDSAMYLCASSLFLPGVGLGNTGELFFGEGSRLTVL.

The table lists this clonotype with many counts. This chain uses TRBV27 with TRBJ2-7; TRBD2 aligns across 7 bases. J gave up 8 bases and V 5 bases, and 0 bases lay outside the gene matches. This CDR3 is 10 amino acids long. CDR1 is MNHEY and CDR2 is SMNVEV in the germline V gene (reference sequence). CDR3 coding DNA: TGTGCCAGCAGTAGCGGGAAGCAGTACTTC. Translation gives CASSSGKQYF.